The sequence of this T cell receptor (beta chain) was determined in a study of blood T cell repertoires in COVID-19. Study-wide context: Whether acute or convalescent, the COVID-19 samples came from the United States, Italy and Spain.

The assay was immunoSEQ multiplex PCR, and TCRdb's table has in-frame clones only and misses some. The sample has 40,000 or so clones; more than 80% are singletons. The sequenced sample consisted of peripheral blood. The clonotype originates from a man in his sixties with acute or convalescent COVID-19.

In DNA form, the CDR3 reads TGCGCCAGCAGTCAGGCCCAGGGTACCGGGGAGCTGTTTTTT. This translates into CASSQAQGTGELFF. The chain employs TRBV5-1 and TRBJ2-2; weak D call: TRBD1 (5 bases). From germline, CDR1 is SGHRS and CDR2 YFSETQ. V was shortened by 5 bases and J by 5 bases, with 13 bases between the two germline ends. The CDR3 spans 14 residues.